The next 21 T cell receptor beta chains were all read from a single sample in a study of T cell clones after liver transplantation. Generated by immunoSEQ multiplex PCR, the TCRdb table keeps only in-frame clones and is missing some. The sample holds about 24,000 clones, more than 60% seen once. The material was CD4+ T cells from blood, obtained before liver transplant. The receptor source for this set is a human donor who received a liver transplant.

The chain carries TRBV6-1 and TRBJ2-5; D unresolved. The CDR3 length is 11 residues. V lost 6 bases and J 2 bases, leaving 4 bases between the germline ends. The V gene's germline CDR1 is MNHNS and CDR2 SASEGT. The CDR3 bases are TGTGCCAGCAGCCAACAAGAGACCCAGTACTTC. It encodes CASSQQETQYF.

V and J are TRBV6-5 and TRBJ1-2, with no clear D. The V end was cut by 5 bases, the J end by 2 bases, with 12 bases between. Germline V gene lookup returns CDR1 MNHEY and CDR2 SVGAGI. This CDR3 comprises 14 residues. CDR3 protein: CASSEPGENYGYTF. For the CDR3, the DNA is TGTGCCAGCAGTGAACCCGGTGAAAACTATGGCTACACCTTC.

There are a few counts of this clone. The chain joins TRBV30 to TRBJ1-1, with 7 nucleotides matching TRBD1. V dropped 5 bases and J dropped 3; count of bases not matched to a gene: 3. The CDR3 covers 12 residues. CDR1 is GTSNPN, CDR2 SVGIG, per germline (reference sequence). CDR3 DNA sequence: TGTGCCTGGCTAGACAGGGACACTGAAGCTTTCTTT. Translating it yields CAWLDRDTEAFF.

The gene calls are TRBV10-3 and TRBJ1-4, with D hard to call. Trimming shortened V by 4 bases and J by 0 bases, and 9 bases separated the two germline ends. The length of the CDR3 is 15 residues. The germline V gene encodes CDR1 ENHRY and CDR2 SYGVKD. CDR3 in amino acids: CAISAQPATNEKLFF. The CDR3 nucleotides read TGTGCCATCAGTGCACAGCCAGCAACTAATGAAAAACTGTTTTTT.

V and J are TRBV7-9 and TRBJ2-1; maybe TRBD1 (6 bases). Trimming removed 5 bases from V and 8 bases from J, with 13 bases in between. CDR1 SEHNR and CDR2 FQNEAQ come from the germline V gene (reference sequence). This CDR3 is built from 13 residues. The CDR3 spells CASSPGAKDEQFF. CDR3 nucleotides: TGTGCCAGCAGCCCAGGGGCAAAAGATGAGCAGTTCTTC.

By share, this clone ranks as medium-sized (0.01 to 0.1%). The chain carries TRBV6-1 and TRBJ1-6; possibly TRBD1 for D (6 bases). Looked up from germline, CDR1 is MNHNS and CDR2 is SASEGT. This CDR3 contains 14 residues. The V end was cut by 7 bases, the J end by 10 bases, with 17 bases between. DNA for the CDR3: TGTGCCAGCATCCCCTCAGGGGCATACTCACCCCTCCACTTT. Its protein product is CASIPSGAYSPLHF.

The rearrangement joins TRBV6-5 to TRBJ1-2, with D hard to call. The CDR3 sequence is 16 residues long. Trimming shortened V by 0 bases and J by 4 bases, and 15 bases separated the two germline ends. Germline CDR1 is MNHEY and CDR2 is SVGAGI. The CDR3 DNA reads as TGTGCCAGCAGTTACTCAGTATCGGACCCTGGCTATGGCTACACCTTC. Its protein is CASSYSVSDPGYGYTF.

V is TRBV15 and J is TRBJ1-4; D is perhaps TRBD1 (5 bases). The CDR3 is 15 amino acids. The V and J ends lost 3 bases and 2 bases respectively, with 10 bases between them. Per germline, CDR1 LNHNV and CDR2 YYDKDF (reference sequence). This CDR3 is CATSRGTRTNEKLFF. DNA for the CDR3: TGTGCCACCAGCAGGGGGACGAGGACTAATGAAAAACTGTTTTTT. Supplemented by reference TRBV15 and TRBJ1-4, the full variable domain reads DAMVIQNPRYQVTQFGKPVTLSCSQTLNHNVMYWYQQKSSQAPKLLFHYYDKDFNNEADTPDNFQSRRPNTSFCFLDIRSPGLGDTAMYLCATSRGTRTNEKLFFGSGTQLSVL.

This chain's CDR3 is CAWSGTGDEKLFF. The DNA for the CDR3 is TGTGCCTGGAGTGGGACAGGGGATGAAAAACTGTTTTTT. V is TRBV30 and J is TRBJ1-4, with TRBD1 matching 9 bases. Germline V CDR1 and CDR2: GTSNPN, SVGIG (reference sequence). The length of the CDR3 is 13 residues. After removal of 1 base from V and 6 bases from J, the junction contained 0 bases not matched to a gene.

In its sample, this clone was seen a few times. This sequence joins TRBV19 and TRBJ2-7; tentatively, D is TRBD2 (7 bases). The CDR3 loop spans 15 amino acids. Looked up from germline, CDR1 is LNHDA and CDR2 is SQIVND (reference sequence). V was clipped by 7 bases and J by 0 bases, with 16 bases between them. The CDR3 is CASTPGGTSSYEQYF. The CDR3 region has the DNA TGTGCCAGTACGCCCGGGGGGACAAGCTCCTACGAGCAGTACTTC.

Note on this clone: In the same sample, other DNA sequences code for this CDR3. This chain links TRBV6-1 with TRBJ1-2; D gene uncertain. Trimming took off 7 bases at V and 5 bases at J, with 11 bases between the two ends. The germline V gene encodes CDR1 MNHNS and CDR2 SASEGT. CDR3 length: 12 residues. The CDR3 DNA reads TGTGCCAGCACGACGGGGTCGTATGGCTACACCTTC. Protein: CASTTGSYGYTF.

This chain joins TRBV2 and TRBJ2-4; TRBD1 matches 7 bases. CDR3 size: 14 residues. Unmatched junction bases numbered 9, after V lost 7 bases and J lost 6 bases. Germline loops: CDR1 SNHLY, CDR2 FYNNEI. In nucleotides, the CDR3 is TGTGCCAGCAATCCCACAGGGGTAGCAAACATTCAGTACTTC. It yields the protein CASNPTGVANIQYF. The whole variable domain, remainder taken from reference TRBV2 and TRBJ2-4, is EPEVTQTPSHQVTQMGQEVILRCVPISNHLYFYWYRQILGQKVEFLVSFYNNEISEKSEIFDDQFSVERPDGSNFTLKIRSTKLEDSAMYFCASNPTGVANIQYFGAGTRLSVL.

This clone was counted only a few times. The rearrangement joins TRBV5-6 to TRBJ2-3; D gene unclear. Deletions cut 3 bases from V and 4 bases from J, with 6 bases between. Looked up from germline, CDR1 is SGHDT and CDR2 is YYEEEE. The CDR3 has 12 residues. The CDR3 sequence: CASSYGADTQYF. Here the CDR3 DNA reads TGTGCCAGCAGCTACGGCGCAGATACGCAGTATTTT.

This clone was seen a few times. The chain joins TRBV10-3 to TRBJ1-5; 10 nucleotides align to TRBD1. Trimming at V came to 3 bases and at J to 2 bases, leaving 10 bases not matched to a gene. The CDR3 length is 18 residues. Looked up from germline, CDR1 is ENHRY and CDR2 is SYGVKD. The CDR3 here is CAISDSRTGGLGNQPQHF. The CDR3 nucleotides read TGTGCCATCAGTGACTCTCGGACAGGGGGGCTAGGCAATCAGCCCCAGCATTTT.

This clone turned up a few times. The V gene is TRBV18, the J gene TRBJ2-2; 13 bases fit TRBD2. Germline trimming cut 1 base from V and 1 base from J; bases unmatched to any gene: 6. The length of the CDR3 is 19 residues. The germline gives CDR1 KGHSH, CDR2 LQKENI. This CDR3 is CASSPLPGTSGENTGELFF. In nucleotides, the CDR3 is TGTGCCAGCTCACCACTCCCCGGGACTAGCGGGGAGAACACCGGGGAGCTGTTTTTT. Full variable domain (outside the CDR3, taken from reference TRBV18 and TRBJ2-2): NAGVMQNPRHLVRRRGQEARLRCSPMKGHSHVYWYRQLPEEGLKFMVYLQKENIIDESGMPKERFSAEFPKEGPSILRIQQVVRGDSAAYFCASSPLPGTSGENTGELFFGEGSRLTVL.

This clone came up once. The rearrangement joins TRBV6-4 to TRBJ1-1, with D uncertain. The CDR3 consists of 13 residues. V was pared by 5 bases and J by 1 base, with 8 bases between. CDR1 MRHNA and CDR2 SNTAGT come from the germline V gene. CDR3 loop: CASSMEQNTEAFF. For the CDR3, the DNA is TGTGCCAGCAGTATGGAGCAGAACACTGAAGCTTTCTTT.

This clone was recorded only once. V is TRBV5-4 and J is TRBJ2-4; no firm D call. CDR1 is SGHNT and CDR2 is YYREEE in the germline V gene (reference sequence). The CDR3 runs 13 residues. The V gene lost 0 bases and the J gene lost 8 bases, with 9 bases spanning the gap. The chain's CDR3 is CASSLEQMDIQYF. DNA of the CDR3: TGTGCCAGCAGCTTGGAACAGATGGACATTCAGTACTTC. Drawing the rest from reference TRBV5-4 and TRBJ2-4, the complete variable domain is ETGVTQSPTHLIKTRGQQVTLRCSSQSGHNTVSWYQQALGQGPQFIFQYYREEENGRGNFPPRFSGLQFPNYSSELNVNALELDDSALYLCASSLEQMDIQYFGAGTRLSVL.

The CDR3 region has the DNA TGTGCCTGGAGTGGGACAACTGGAAACACCATATATTTT. Residues: CAWSGTTGNTIYF. This chain joins TRBV30 and TRBJ1-3, with a tentative D call TRBD1 (5 bases). CDR1 and CDR2 (germline): GTSNPN, SVGIG (reference sequence). Deletions cut 1 base from V and 2 bases from J, with 6 bases between. CDR3 length equals 13 residues.

V is TRBV18 and J is TRBJ2-5; possibly TRBD1 for D (6 bases). The V and J ends lost 4 bases and 2 bases respectively, with 11 bases between them. CDR3 length equals 14 residues. CDR1 is KGHSH and CDR2 is LQKENI in the germline V gene. The DNA for the CDR3 is TGTGCCAGCTCACAACTAGGGGGACAAGAGACCCAGTACTTC. Protein product: CASSQLGGQETQYF.

This clone was picked up a small number of times. The rearrangement links TRBV11-2 to TRBJ1-1, with D possibly being TRBD1 (6 bases). From germline, CDR1 is SGHAT and CDR2 FQNNGV. This CDR3 is built from 14 residues. The V end was cut by 8 bases, the J end by 0 bases, with 13 bases between. The CDR3 DNA sequence: TGTGCCAGCTATGGACAGCGTATGAACACTGAAGCTTTCTTT. It translates to CASYGQRMNTEAFF.

This clone was seen once. The V call is TRBV6-5, the J call TRBJ1-1; 9 bases line up with TRBD1. The CDR3 loop spans 15 amino acids. CDR1 and CDR2 from the germline V gene are MNHEY and SVGAGI. Unmatched junction bases numbered 13, after V lost 6 bases and J lost 8 bases. Here the CDR3 DNA reads TGTGCCAGCAGCCTTATCACAGGGGGCGCAAGGGAAGCTTTCTTT. This gives the protein CASSLITGGAREAFF.